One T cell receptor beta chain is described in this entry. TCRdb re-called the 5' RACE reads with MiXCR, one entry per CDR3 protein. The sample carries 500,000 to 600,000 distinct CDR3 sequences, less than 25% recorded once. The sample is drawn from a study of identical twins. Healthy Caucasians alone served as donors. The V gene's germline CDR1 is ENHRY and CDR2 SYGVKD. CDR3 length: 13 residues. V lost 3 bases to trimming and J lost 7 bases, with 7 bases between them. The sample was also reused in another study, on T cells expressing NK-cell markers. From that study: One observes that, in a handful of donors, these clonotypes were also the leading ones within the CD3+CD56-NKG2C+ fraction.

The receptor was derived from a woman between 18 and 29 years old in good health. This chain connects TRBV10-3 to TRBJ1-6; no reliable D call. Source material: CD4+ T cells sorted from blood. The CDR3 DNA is TGTGCCATCAGTGATCTGGGGAATTCACCCCTCCACTTT. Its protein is CAISDLGNSPLHF.